Listed below are T cell receptor beta chains from one sample, sequenced in a study of regulatory T cells in long-lasting Graves disease. One entry per CDR3 protein results from TCRdb running MiXCR on the multiplex PCR reads. Here the sample spans 350,000 to 500,000 distinct CDR3 sequences, less than 20% being singletons. In addition, the sample was reused for a study of T cells in Graves' hyperthyroidism and ophthalmopathy.

Sequenced material: peripheral blood mononuclear cells (PBMCs), taken at new diagnosis, from a patient treated with antithyroid drugs. These receptors were obtained from a woman between 25 and 40 years old with Graves disease. Each CDR3 is given with its conserved first and last residue. The order of the fields is CDR3 protein, CDR3 DNA, V gene, clone size, D gene, J gene. A D gene is named only where the DNA matches it firmly. Clone sizes are given selectively: once, few, many, or a class where the clone is expanded.

CDR3aa: CAWSTGPLIAGFDGELFF
CDR3nt: TGTGCCTGGAGTACTGGACCATTGATAGCGGGGTTTGACGGGGAGCTGTTTTTT
v_gene: TRBV30
abundance: many
d_gene: TRBD2
j_gene: TRBJ2-2

CDR3aa: CASSPQQGGVEAFF
CDR3nt: TGTGCCAGCAGCCCTCAACAGGGGGGGGTTGAAGCTTTCTTT
v_gene: TRBV7-3
abundance: .
d_gene: TRBD1
j_gene: TRBJ1-1

CDR3aa: CASSPTSRNTGELFF
CDR3nt: TGTGCCAGCTCACCGACTAGCAGGAACACCGGGGAGCTGTTTTTT
v_gene: TRBV18
abundance: many
d_gene: TRBD2
j_gene: TRBJ2-2

CDR3aa: CASRRSRDTYNEQFF
CDR3nt: TGTGCCAGTAGGAGAAGCAGGGACACCTACAATGAGCAGTTCTTC
v_gene: TRBV19
abundance: .
d_gene: .
j_gene: TRBJ2-1

CDR3aa: CASSYRTGNTGELFF
CDR3nt: TGTGCCAGCAGCTACCGGACTGGCAACACCGGGGAGCTGTTTTTT
v_gene: TRBV3-1
abundance: few
d_gene: .
j_gene: TRBJ2-2

CDR3aa: CAWSVPLGGELFF
CDR3nt: TGTGCCTGGAGTGTCCCCCTCGGCGGGGAGCTGTTTTTT
v_gene: TRBV30
abundance: many
d_gene: .
j_gene: TRBJ2-2

CDR3aa: CASSYGGFGDTQYF
CDR3nt: TGTGCCAGCAGTTACGGGGGTTTCGGAGATACGCAGTATTTT
v_gene: TRBV6-5
abundance: few
d_gene: .
j_gene: TRBJ2-3

CDR3aa: CASSPPQPAGSGYTF
CDR3nt: TGTGCCAGCAGCCCACCCCAGCCGGCGGGATCTGGCTACACCTTC
v_gene: TRBV9
abundance: .
d_gene: .
j_gene: TRBJ1-2

CDR3aa: CASSLNVPGLRQETQYF
CDR3nt: TGTGCCAGCAGTCTCAACGTCCCAGGGCTCCGCCAAGAGACCCAGTACTTC
v_gene: TRBV6-1
abundance: few
d_gene: .
j_gene: TRBJ2-5

CDR3aa: CAWRQGGGYTF
CDR3nt: TGTGCCTGGAGACAGGGAGGGGGCTACACCTTC
v_gene: TRBV30
abundance: many
d_gene: .
j_gene: TRBJ1-2

CDR3aa: CAISEEGGNTGGTDTQYF
CDR3nt: TGTGCCATCAGTGAGGAGGGGGGTAATACCGGAGGCACAGATACGCAGTATTTT
v_gene: TRBV10-3
abundance: few
d_gene: .
j_gene: TRBJ2-3

CDR3aa: CSVDWASGSSGELFF
CDR3nt: TGCAGCGTTGATTGGGCTAGCGGGAGCTCCGGGGAGCTGTTTTTT
v_gene: TRBV29-1
abundance: few
d_gene: TRBD2
j_gene: TRBJ2-2

CDR3aa: CSANDREAQSEQYF
CDR3nt: TGCAGTGCAAACGACAGGGAAGCTCAAAGCGAGCAGTACTTC
v_gene: TRBV20-1
abundance: .
d_gene: TRBD1
j_gene: TRBJ2-7

CDR3aa: CASSEGGSPLHF
CDR3nt: TGTGCCAGCAGCGAAGGGGGTTCACCCCTCCACTTT
v_gene: TRBV12-3/TRBV12-4
abundance: many
d_gene: .
j_gene: TRBJ1-6

CDR3aa: CSARGRDRPYEQYF
CDR3nt: TGCAGTGCTAGAGGCCGGGACAGACCATACGAGCAGTACTTC
v_gene: TRBV20-1
abundance: many
d_gene: TRBD1
j_gene: TRBJ2-7

CDR3aa: CSARVGQGTEAFF
CDR3nt: TGCAGTGCTAGAGTTGGTCAAGGCACTGAAGCTTTCTTT
v_gene: TRBV20-1
abundance: many
d_gene: .
j_gene: TRBJ1-1

CDR3aa: CASSFYRDSNSPLHF
CDR3nt: TGTGCCAGCAGCTTTTACCGGGACAGTAATTCACCCCTCCACTTT
v_gene: TRBV5-5
abundance: few
d_gene: TRBD1
j_gene: TRBJ1-6

CDR3aa: CASSQDRDQPQHF
CDR3nt: TGTGCCAGCAGTCAGGACAGGGACCAGCCCCAGCATTTT
v_gene: TRBV11-2
abundance: many
d_gene: TRBD1
j_gene: TRBJ1-5

CDR3aa: CASSIGPHRGLAKNIQYF
CDR3nt: TGTGCCAGTAGTATAGGTCCCCACAGGGGCTTAGCCAAAAACATTCAGTACTTC
v_gene: TRBV19
abundance: .
d_gene: TRBD1
j_gene: TRBJ2-4

CDR3aa: CSAISGRYDTQYF
CDR3nt: TGCAGTGCTATTTCTGGGAGATATGATACGCAGTATTTT
v_gene: TRBV20-1
abundance: many
d_gene: .
j_gene: TRBJ2-3

CDR3aa: CASTPFPGQGNFYGYTF
CDR3nt: TGTGCCAGCACCCCTTTCCCGGGACAGGGAAACTTCTATGGCTACACCTTC
v_gene: TRBV12-3/TRBV12-4
abundance: many
d_gene: TRBD1
j_gene: TRBJ1-2

CDR3aa: CATGSDPSTDTQYF
CDR3nt: TGTGCCACCGGGAGCGACCCTAGCACAGATACGCAGTATTTT
v_gene: TRBV6-1
abundance: many
d_gene: .
j_gene: TRBJ2-3